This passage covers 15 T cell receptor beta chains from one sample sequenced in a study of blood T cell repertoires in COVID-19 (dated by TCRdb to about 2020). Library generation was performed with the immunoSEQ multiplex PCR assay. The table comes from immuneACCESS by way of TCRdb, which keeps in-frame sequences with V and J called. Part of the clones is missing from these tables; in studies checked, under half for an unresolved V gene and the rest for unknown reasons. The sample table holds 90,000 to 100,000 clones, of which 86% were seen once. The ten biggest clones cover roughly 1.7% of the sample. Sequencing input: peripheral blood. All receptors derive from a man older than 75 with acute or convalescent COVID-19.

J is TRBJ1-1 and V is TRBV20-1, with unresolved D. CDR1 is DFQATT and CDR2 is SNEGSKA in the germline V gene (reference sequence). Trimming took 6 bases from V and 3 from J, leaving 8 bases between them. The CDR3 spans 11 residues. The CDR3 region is CSAPLHTEAFF. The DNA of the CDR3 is TGCAGTGCCCCCCTACACACTGAAGCTTTCTTT.

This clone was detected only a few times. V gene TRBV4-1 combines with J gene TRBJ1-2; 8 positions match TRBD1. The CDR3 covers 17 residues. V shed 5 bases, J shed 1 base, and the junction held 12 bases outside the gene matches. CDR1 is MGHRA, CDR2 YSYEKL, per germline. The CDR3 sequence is CASSELDATGVNYGYTF. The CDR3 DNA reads TGCGCCAGCAGCGAGCTGGATGCGACAGGGGTTAACTATGGCTACACCTTC.

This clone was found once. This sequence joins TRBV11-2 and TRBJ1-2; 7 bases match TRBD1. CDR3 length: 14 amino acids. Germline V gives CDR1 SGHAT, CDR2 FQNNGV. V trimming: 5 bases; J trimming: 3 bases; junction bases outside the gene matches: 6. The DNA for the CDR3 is TGTGCCAGCAGCCCGAGGGACAGAGACTATGGCTACACCTTC. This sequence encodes CASSPRDRDYGYTF.

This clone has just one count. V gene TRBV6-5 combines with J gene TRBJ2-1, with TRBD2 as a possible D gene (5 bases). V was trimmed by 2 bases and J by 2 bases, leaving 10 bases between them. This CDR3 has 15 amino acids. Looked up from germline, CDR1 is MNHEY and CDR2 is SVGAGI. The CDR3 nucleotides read TGTGCCAGCAGTTACCAGCGGAGTACCTACAATGAGCAGTTCTTC. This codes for CASSYQRSTYNEQFF.

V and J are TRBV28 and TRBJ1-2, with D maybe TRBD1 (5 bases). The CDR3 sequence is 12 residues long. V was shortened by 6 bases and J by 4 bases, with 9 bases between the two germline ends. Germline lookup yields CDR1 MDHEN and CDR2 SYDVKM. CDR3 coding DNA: TGTGCCAGCAGGACGGGGGGCTATGGCTACACCTTC. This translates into CASRTGGYGYTF.

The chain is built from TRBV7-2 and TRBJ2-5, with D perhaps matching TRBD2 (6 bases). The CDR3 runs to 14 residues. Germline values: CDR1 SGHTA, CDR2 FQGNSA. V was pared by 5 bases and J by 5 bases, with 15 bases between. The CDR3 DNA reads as TGTGCCAGCAGCGTCCGACTGGAGGGGGAGACCCAGTACTTC. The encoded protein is CASSVRLEGETQYF.

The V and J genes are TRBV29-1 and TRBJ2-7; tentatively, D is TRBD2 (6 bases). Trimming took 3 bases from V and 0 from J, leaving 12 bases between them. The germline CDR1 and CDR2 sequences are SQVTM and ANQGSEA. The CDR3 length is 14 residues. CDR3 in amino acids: CSVDLAGSSYEQYF. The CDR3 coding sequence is TGCAGCGTTGATTTGGCGGGGAGCTCCTACGAGCAGTACTTC.

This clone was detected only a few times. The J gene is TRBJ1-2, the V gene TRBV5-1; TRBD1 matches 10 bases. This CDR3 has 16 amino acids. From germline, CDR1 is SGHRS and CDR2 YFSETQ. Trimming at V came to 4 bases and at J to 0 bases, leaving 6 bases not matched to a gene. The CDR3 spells CASSPGQGPPNYGYTF. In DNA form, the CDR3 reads TGCGCCAGCAGCCCGGGACAGGGGCCTCCTAACTATGGCTACACCTTC.

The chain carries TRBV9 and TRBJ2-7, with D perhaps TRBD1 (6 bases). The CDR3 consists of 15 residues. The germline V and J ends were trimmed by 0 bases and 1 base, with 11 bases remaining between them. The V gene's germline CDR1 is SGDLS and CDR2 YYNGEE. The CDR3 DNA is TGTGCCAGCAGCGTAGGGCAGGGGAAGTCCTACGAGCAGTACTTC. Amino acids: CASSVGQGKSYEQYF. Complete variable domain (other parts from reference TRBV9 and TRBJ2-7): DSGVTQTPKHLITATGQRVTLRCSPRSGDLSVYWYQQSLDQGLQFLIQYYNGEERAKGNILERFSAQQFPDLHSELNLSSLELGDSALYFCASSVGQGKSYEQYFGPGTRLTVT.

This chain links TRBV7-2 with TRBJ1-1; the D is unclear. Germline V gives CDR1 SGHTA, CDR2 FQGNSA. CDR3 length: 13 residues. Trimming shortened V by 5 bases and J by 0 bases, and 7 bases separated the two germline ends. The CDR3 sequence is CASSPEMNTEAFF. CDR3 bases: TGTGCCAGCAGCCCGGAGATGAACACTGAAGCTTTCTTT.

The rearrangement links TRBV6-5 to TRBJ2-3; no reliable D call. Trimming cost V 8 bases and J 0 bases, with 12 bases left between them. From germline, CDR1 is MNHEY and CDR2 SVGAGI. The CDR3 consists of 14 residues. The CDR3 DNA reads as TGTGCCAGCTCCCCAGAACCTAGCACAGATACGCAGTATTTT. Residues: CASSPEPSTDTQYF.

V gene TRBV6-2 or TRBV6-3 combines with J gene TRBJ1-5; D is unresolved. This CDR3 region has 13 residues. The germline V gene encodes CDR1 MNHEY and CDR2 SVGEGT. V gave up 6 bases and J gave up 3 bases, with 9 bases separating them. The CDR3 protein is CASSRDNNQPQHF. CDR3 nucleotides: TGTGCCAGCAGCAGAGACAACAATCAGCCCCAGCATTTT.

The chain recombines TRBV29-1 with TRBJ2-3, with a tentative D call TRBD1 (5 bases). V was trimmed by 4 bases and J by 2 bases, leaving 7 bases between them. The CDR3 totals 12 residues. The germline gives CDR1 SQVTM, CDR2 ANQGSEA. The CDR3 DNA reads TGCAGCGTTGTCAGGGTCACAGATACGCAGTATTTT. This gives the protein CSVVRVTDTQYF.

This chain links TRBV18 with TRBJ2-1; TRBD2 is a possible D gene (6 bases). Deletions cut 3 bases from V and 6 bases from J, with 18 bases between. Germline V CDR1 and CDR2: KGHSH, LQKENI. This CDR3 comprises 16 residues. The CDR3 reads CASSPKAGGFGNEQFF. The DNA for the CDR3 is TGTGCCAGCTCACCTAAAGCGGGCGGGTTTGGCAATGAGCAGTTCTTC.

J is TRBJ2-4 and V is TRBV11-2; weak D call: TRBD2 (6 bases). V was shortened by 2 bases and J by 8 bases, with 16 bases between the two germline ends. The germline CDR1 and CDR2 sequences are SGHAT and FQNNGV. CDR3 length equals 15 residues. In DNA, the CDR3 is TGTGCCAGCAGCTTAAACAGCGGAGGGCGAGACATTCAGTACTTC. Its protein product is CASSLNSGGRDIQYF.